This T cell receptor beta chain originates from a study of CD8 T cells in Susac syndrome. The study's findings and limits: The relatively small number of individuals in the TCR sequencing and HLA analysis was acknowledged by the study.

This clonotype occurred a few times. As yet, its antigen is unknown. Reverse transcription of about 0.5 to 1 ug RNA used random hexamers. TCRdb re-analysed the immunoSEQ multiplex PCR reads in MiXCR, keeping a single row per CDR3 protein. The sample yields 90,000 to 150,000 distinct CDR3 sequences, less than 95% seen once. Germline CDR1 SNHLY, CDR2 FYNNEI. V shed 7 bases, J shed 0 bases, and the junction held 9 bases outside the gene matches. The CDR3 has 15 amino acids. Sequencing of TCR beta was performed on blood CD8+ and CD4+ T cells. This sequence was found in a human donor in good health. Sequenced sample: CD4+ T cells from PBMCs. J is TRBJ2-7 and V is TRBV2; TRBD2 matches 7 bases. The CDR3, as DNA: TGTGCCAGCATTGGGATGGGAGGGAGCTCCTACGAGCAGTACTTC. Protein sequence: CASIGMGGSSYEQYF.